Listed below are T cell receptor beta chains from one sample, sequenced in a study of blood T cell repertoires in COVID-19. Data came from immunoSEQ multiplex PCR; TCRdb stores just in-frame clones and leaves some out. The data hold fewer than 350,000 clones, with approximately 89% observed a single time. Sequencing was done on a sample of peripheral blood. The receptors here all came from a woman aged 55-69 years with COVID-19, enrolled during active disease. CDR3s include the opening cysteine and the closing phenylalanine or tryptophan. The D gene is left open where the match is weak. Clone size is shown for a subset of rows, as once, few, many or a class of expanded clone.

TRBD1	TRBJ1-2	TRBV6-1	NA	TGTGCCAGCAGTGTCTCCGGGACAGGGACTTATGGCTACACCTTC	CASSVSGTGTYGYTF
TRBD1	TRBJ1-2	TRBV28	NA	TGTGCCAGCAGTTCTGTCCGGGACAGGCACCGAGGCTACACCTTC	CASSSVRDRHRGYTF
NA	TRBJ2-5	TRBV9	NA	TGTGCCAGCAGCGTAGTTGGGGGGCGACAGGGAGAGACCCAGTACTTC	CASSVVGGRQGETQYF
NA	TRBJ2-3	TRBV11-2	NA	TGTGCCAGCAGCTTAGGTGAGGGCACAGATACGCAGTATTTT	CASSLGEGTDTQYF
NA	TRBJ2-5	TRBV7-2	NA	TGTGCCAGCAGCCCTGGAGCGACCCAGTACTTC	CASSPGATQYF
NA	TRBJ2-5	TRBV3-1/TRBV3-2	NA	TGTGCCAGCAGCCCCCTTAGTGGACAGTTACGGGGGACCCAGTACTTC	CASSPLSGQLRGTQYF
TRBD2	TRBJ2-7	TRBV6-5	NA	TGTGCCAGCAGACTAGCGGGGCAGGGGGAGCAGTACTTC	CASRLAGQGEQYF
NA	TRBJ1-5	TRBV18	NA	TGTGCCAGCTCACCAGCAGGGAGGAGCAATCAGCCCCAGCATTTT	CASSPAGRSNQPQHF
NA	TRBJ1-2	TRBV20-1	NA	TGCAGTGCTAGTTCCGGGGGGAGCTATGGCTACACCTTC	CSASSGGSYGYTF
NA	TRBJ1-1	TRBV10-3	NA	TGTGCCATCAGTGAGTCAGCGAACACTGAAGCTTTCTTT	CAISESANTEAFF
NA	TRBJ2-5	TRBV28	NA	TGTGCCAGCAGTGGAGTCGGCCGGAGGGGAGAGACCCAGTACTTC	CASSGVGRRGETQYF
NA	TRBJ2-3	TRBV3-1/TRBV3-2	once	TGTGCCAGCAGGGAGGGGTCAGATACGCAGTATTTT	CASREGSDTQYF
NA	TRBJ1-1	TRBV18	NA	TGTGCCAGCTCACCTCAACAGGGAGCCAACACTGAAGCTTTCTTT	CASSPQQGANTEAFF
NA	TRBJ2-7	TRBV7-2	NA	TGTGCCAGCAGCTTATCTCGACAGAACTACGAGCAGTACTTC	CASSLSRQNYEQYF
NA	TRBJ1-2	TRBV5-1	NA	TGCGCCAGCAGCTTGGTAACGGACTATGGCTACACCTTC	CASSLVTDYGYTF
TRBD1	TRBJ1-1	TRBV6-5	once	TGTGCCAGCAGATCAGGGGGCGCGGGCACTGAAGCTTTCTTT	CASRSGGAGTEAFF
TRBD1	TRBJ1-5	TRBV28	NA	TGTGCCAGCACACCGAGACAGGGGTCTAATCAGCCCCAGCATTTT	CASTPRQGSNQPQHF
NA	TRBJ2-5	TRBV29-1	once	TGCAGCGTCGAGACAGGTCAAGAGACCCAGTACTTC	CSVETGQETQYF
TRBD1	TRBJ1-1	TRBV7-3	once	TGTGCCAGCAGCGCTATCGGGACAGGGTCTAAAGCTTTCTTT	CASSAIGTGSKAFF
NA	TRBJ1-6	TRBV27	NA	TGTGCCAGCAGTTTTGGGGCCTCAGGGTCACCCCTCCACTTT	CASSFGASGSPLHF
TRBD2	TRBJ2-5	TRBV11-2	NA	TGTGCCAGCAGCGGACCGGGGGGGCCTGGGGAGACCCAGTACTTC	CASSGPGGPGETQYF
TRBD1	TRBJ1-2	TRBV19	NA	TGTGCCAGTAATGTGGGACAGACTACCAGAGGCTACACCTTC	CASNVGQTTRGYTF
NA	TRBJ1-2	TRBV12-3/TRBV12-4	NA	TGTGCCAGCAGTTTAAGTCCAGGCTATGGCTACACCTTC	CASSLSPGYGYTF
NA	TRBJ2-7	TRBV30	once	TGTGCCTGGAGTACGGTCGCCGCGTACGAGCAGTACTTC	CAWSTVAAYEQYF
NA	TRBJ2-1	TRBV20-1	NA	TGCAGTGCTCCGGACACCCGTCAGTTCTTC	CSAPDTRQFF
NA	TRBJ2-3	TRBV2	NA	TGTGCCATCCTATCGGCAGCGACGCGCACAGATACGCAGTATTTT	CAILSAATRTDTQYF
NA	TRBJ2-1	TRBV7-2	NA	TGTGCCAGCAGGTCAGGGGCAGGGTGGGATGAGCAGTTCTTC	CASRSGAGWDEQFF
TRBD1	TRBJ1-6	TRBV6-5	once	TGTGCCAGCAGCAAGGACAGGTCGAATAATTCACCCCTCCACTTT	CASSKDRSNNSPLHF
TRBD1	TRBJ1-1	TRBV9	NA	TGTGCCAGCAGCGTAGCCCCGGGACAGGTCGGAACGAACACTGAAGCTTTCTTT	CASSVAPGQVGTNTEAFF
TRBD2	TRBJ2-1	TRBV19	NA	TGTGCCAGTAGACTCAAACCTCTAGCGGGGGGGCCTAATGAGCAGTTCTTC	CASRLKPLAGGPNEQFF
TRBD1	TRBJ2-5	TRBV24-1	NA	TGTGCCACCAGTCCGGGACAGGGTCGGTCCCAGTACTTC	CATSPGQGRSQYF
NA	TRBJ1-1	TRBV11-2	NA	TGTGCCAGCAGCTTAGAGGGGGTCGGGGGGGCTTTCTTT	CASSLEGVGGAFF
NA	TRBJ1-6	TRBV9	NA	TGTGCCAGCAGCTCCTCCATTAGGACAGCCTCCGGCCAATCCCTCCACTTT	CASSSSIRTASGQSLHF
TRBD1	TRBJ2-1	TRBV7-2	NA	TGTGCCAGCAGCTCCCAGAGAATGACAGGGGCCTTTGTGGATGAGCAGTTCTTC	CASSSQRMTGAFVDEQFF
NA	TRBJ1-6	TRBV4-1	NA	TGCGCCAGCAGCCAAGCCGGGTACAATAATTCACCCCTCCACTTT	CASSQAGYNNSPLHF
TRBD1	TRBJ2-7	TRBV6-6	few	TGTGCCAGCAGCCGACAGGGGAGCTCCTACGAGCAGTACTTC	CASSRQGSSYEQYF
TRBD1	TRBJ2-7	TRBV5-4	NA	TGTGCCAGCAGCTCCAGGACAGGGGCCTACGAGCAGTACTTC	CASSSRTGAYEQYF
NA	TRBJ1-3	TRBV6-5	NA	TGTGCCAGCAGTTCTCGAGAGGCTGGAAACACCATATATTTT	CASSSREAGNTIYF
TRBD2	TRBJ2-1	TRBV9	NA	TGTGCCAGCAGCGGGGGGGGACCCGCGGGGCAGTTCTTC	CASSGGGPAGQFF
NA	TRBJ1-5	TRBV9	NA	TGTGCCAGCAGCGTAGAGTCCGACAGCTATAGCAATCAGCCCCAGCATTTT	CASSVESDSYSNQPQHF
TRBD1	TRBJ1-1	TRBV19	few	TGTGCCAGTAGGGATCCCGGGACAGGGGTGAACACTGAAGCTTTCTTT	CASRDPGTGVNTEAFF
NA	TRBJ2-2	TRBV7-6	few	TGTGCCAGCAGCTTCGCCGGGACACTGAACACCGGGGAGCTGTTTTTT	CASSFAGTLNTGELFF
NA	TRBJ1-2	TRBV5-4	NA	TGTGCCAGCATAGGTGGGCAGACCGAAAAGGGCTACACCTTC	CASIGGQTEKGYTF
TRBD1	TRBJ2-6	TRBV11-2	NA	TGTGCCAGCAGCAAACAGGGGACTGGGGCCAACGTCCTGACTTTC	CASSKQGTGANVLTF
NA	TRBJ1-2	TRBV5-1	NA	TGCGCCAGCAGCAGAGACACCAAGGCTGGTGGCTACACCTTC	CASSRDTKAGGYTF